The clone carrying this T cell receptor (beta chain) occurred a few times. Assay used: immunoSEQ multiplex PCR; TCRdb lists only in-frame clones, some missing. This table holds roughly 70,000 clones, 75% to 90% found once. This specimen belongs to a study of T cell changes during pregnancy in multiple sclerosis. After removal of 7 bases from V and 5 bases from J, the junction contained 8 bases not matched to a gene. This CDR3 has 14 residues. In germline, CDR1 is SQVTM, CDR2 ANQGSEA. The source is a female donor with multiple sclerosis, enrolled in a pregnancy study. The sequenced sample was peripheral blood, obtained before pregnancy. The rearrangement joins TRBV29-1 to TRBJ2-7; 13 nucleotides match TRBD2. Written as DNA, the CDR3 is TGCAGCGCCAGGACTAGCGGGAGCTTTGACGAGCAGTACTTC. Its protein product is CSARTSGSFDEQYF.